This T cell receptor beta chain appears in the sequencing data of a study of CD8+ T cells in alopecia areata. Whole-study findings and limits: TCRs were shared less clearly across patients than in mice, possibly for HLA-related reasons. There were many expanded lesional clones persisting in scalp and blood during tofacitinib. Scalp samples also contribute reads from the resident alphabeta T cells found in normal skin.

cDNA serving as the sequencing template came from extracted, reverse transcribed RNA. Profiling relied on immunoSEQ multiplex PCR, and the TCRdb table lists in-frame clones only, not all of them. The table shows 93,000 or so clones, with approximately 90% occurring only once. Note on this clone: Its antigen is currently unknown.

Treatment here: oral pan-JAK inhibitor, 5-10 mg twice daily. Lesional scalp tissue (obtained by punch biopsy) and peripheral blood were collected from alopecia areata patients. This specimen consisted of CD8+ T cells sorted from blood, obtained at approximately week 30, from a patient treated with tofacitinib. The sequence came from a human donor with alopecia areata.

The CDR3 sequence is CATSTDQPAPLNYEQYF. CDR3 coding DNA: TGTGCCACCAGCACAGACCAACCGGCCCCTCTTAACTACGAGCAGTACTTC. The V call is TRBV15, the J call TRBJ2-7, with D unclear. V lost 4 bases to trimming and J lost 3 bases, with 22 bases between them. Germline CDR1 LNHNV, CDR2 YYDKDF (reference sequence). This CDR3 comprises 17 residues.